This entry lists 11 T cell receptor beta chains sequenced from one sample in a study of control samples from healthy donors and cancer patients. The method was immunoSEQ multiplex PCR; TCRdb's version includes in-frame clones alone and lacks a portion of them. The repertoire includes 100,000 to 150,000 clones, around 90% of them detected once, and roughly 2.7% sits in the top ten. The material sequenced was blood. The receptors were sampled from a man aged 35-49 years in good health.

This clone has a handful of counts. The chain links TRBV4-2 to TRBJ2-7, with D maybe TRBD1 (5 bases). V was shortened by 0 bases and J by 4 bases, with 10 bases between the two germline ends. CDR3 length: 14 amino acids. Germline V gene sequence: CDR1 LGHNA, CDR2 YNFKEQ. The CDR3 is CASSQDKGKYEQYF. The CDR3 DNA reads TGTGCCAGCAGCCAAGATAAGGGGAAGTACGAGCAGTACTTC.

This chain links TRBV19 with TRBJ2-1, with 9 bases identical to TRBD2. Germline assignment: CDR1 LNHDA and CDR2 SQIVND (reference sequence). V lost 6 bases to trimming and J lost 1 base; unmatched junction nucleotides: 1. There are 14 residues in the CDR3. Here the CDR3 DNA reads TGTGCCAGTAGACTAGCGGGTTCCTACAATGAGCAGTTCTTC. Residues: CASRLAGSYNEQFF.

The gene calls are TRBV30 and TRBJ2-1; the D is unclear. The CDR3 extends over 13 amino acids. Deletions cut 1 base from V and 0 bases from J, with 4 bases between. Germline V gene lookup returns CDR1 GTSNPN and CDR2 SVGIG (reference sequence). The CDR3 loop is CAWSASSYNEQFF. CDR3 coding DNA: TGTGCCTGGAGTGCTAGCTCCTACAATGAGCAGTTCTTC.

The chain recombines TRBV24-1 with TRBJ1-5; D is unresolved. Germline-derived CDR1 and CDR2 are KGHDR and SFDVKD. Trimming took off 4 bases at V and 11 bases at J, with 11 bases between the two ends. The CDR3 spans 12 residues. The CDR3 DNA sequence: TGTGCCACCAGTGAGCCGCTGGGGACCCAGCATTTT. Its translation: CATSEPLGTQHF.

This chain links TRBV9 with TRBJ2-5, with D perhaps matching TRBD1 (6 bases). The CDR3 loop spans 14 amino acids. CDR1 and CDR2 (germline): SGDLS, YYNGEE. The V end lost 3 bases, the J end lost 1 base, and 10 bases lay between the germline ends. The CDR3 DNA reads TGTGCCAGCAGCGCCGACAGGTCCCAAGAGACCCAGTACTTC. Its protein product is CASSADRSQETQYF.

J is TRBJ2-5 and V is TRBV5-1; tentatively, D is TRBD1 (6 bases). CDR1 is SGHRS, CDR2 YFSETQ, per germline. This CDR3 has 14 amino acids. V lost 5 bases and J 5 bases, leaving 16 bases between the germline ends. CDR3 nucleotides: TGCGCCAGCAGACCGGACAGCGGATCGGAGACCCAGTACTTC. Its translation is CASRPDSGSETQYF.

The CDR3 region has the DNA TGTGCCAGCAGCTTGGCCTTGCTAGCGGGGGCCCTTGTCACAGATACGCAGTATTTT. Its translation is CASSLALLAGALVTDTQYF. The chain is built from TRBV5-6 and TRBJ2-3, with 10 bases that match TRBD2. The germline CDR1 and CDR2 sequences are SGHDT and YYEEEE. J was trimmed by 2 bases and V by 0 bases; bases with no gene match: 12. The CDR3 consists of 19 residues.

The J gene is TRBJ2-1, the V gene TRBV4-1, with D possibly being TRBD2 (6 bases). CDR3 length: 17 residues. Germline assignment: CDR1 MGHRA and CDR2 YSYEKL. The V end lost 2 bases, the J end lost 8 bases, and 22 bases lay between the germline ends. In nucleotides, the CDR3 is TGCGCCAGCAGCCAAAGGGGCACCGGACTACAGGACGATGAGCAGTTCTTC. Amino acids: CASSQRGTGLQDDEQFF.

V and J are TRBV6-2 or TRBV6-3 and TRBJ2-3, with D hard to call. With 4 bases removed from V and 8 bases from J, the gap between germline ends came to 7 bases. This CDR3 has 11 amino acids. Germline CDR1 reads MNHEY; CDR2 reads SVGEGT. The CDR3 region has the DNA TGTGCCAGCAGTTCTCGGGTTACGCAGTATTTT. Its protein is CASSSRVTQYF.

The CDR3 region has the DNA TGCGCCAGCAGCTACGGGACTCCCGACACTGAAGCTTTCTTT. This gives the protein CASSYGTPDTEAFF. This sequence joins TRBV5-1 and TRBJ1-1, with D perhaps TRBD1 (5 bases). V lost 3 bases, J lost 3 bases, and 12 bases lay in between. Germline loops: CDR1 SGHRS, CDR2 YFSETQ. CDR3 length: 14 residues.

The V gene is TRBV2, the J gene TRBJ2-2; no definite D call. The V end was cut by 2 bases, the J end by 5 bases, with 6 bases between. Germline V gene lookup returns CDR1 SNHLY and CDR2 FYNNEI. CDR3 size: 13 residues. The CDR3 is CASSESDTGELFF. As DNA, the CDR3 is TGTGCCAGCAGTGAATCGGATACCGGGGAGCTGTTTTTT.